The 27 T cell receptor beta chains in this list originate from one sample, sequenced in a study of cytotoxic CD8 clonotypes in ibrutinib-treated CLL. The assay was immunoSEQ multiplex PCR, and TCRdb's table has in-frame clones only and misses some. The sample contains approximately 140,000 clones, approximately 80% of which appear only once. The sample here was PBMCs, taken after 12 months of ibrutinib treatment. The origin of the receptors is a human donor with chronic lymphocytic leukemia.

In nucleotides, the CDR3 is TGTGCCAGCAGCCAGCTAACAGGGGGGTCCTACAATGAGCAGTTCTTC. It yields the protein CASSQLTGGSYNEQFF. The gene calls are TRBV14 and TRBJ2-1; 8 positions match TRBD1. The CDR3 is 16 amino acids. Germline CDR1 and CDR2: SGHDN and FVKESK. V lost 3 bases and J lost 1; bases outside the gene matches: 5.

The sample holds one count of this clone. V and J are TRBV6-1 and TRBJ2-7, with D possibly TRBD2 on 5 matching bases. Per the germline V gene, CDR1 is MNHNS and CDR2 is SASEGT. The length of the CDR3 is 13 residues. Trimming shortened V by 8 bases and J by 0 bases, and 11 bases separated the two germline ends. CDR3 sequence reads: CASEGESSYEQYF. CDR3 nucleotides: TGTGCCAGCGAGGGAGAGAGCTCCTACGAGCAGTACTTC.

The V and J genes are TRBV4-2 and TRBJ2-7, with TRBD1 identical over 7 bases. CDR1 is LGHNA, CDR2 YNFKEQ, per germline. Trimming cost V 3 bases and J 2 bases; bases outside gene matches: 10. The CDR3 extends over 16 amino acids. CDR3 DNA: TGTGCCAGCAGCCATTTGAAGAGGGACAGCACCTACGAGCAGTACTTC. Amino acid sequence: CASSHLKRDSTYEQYF.

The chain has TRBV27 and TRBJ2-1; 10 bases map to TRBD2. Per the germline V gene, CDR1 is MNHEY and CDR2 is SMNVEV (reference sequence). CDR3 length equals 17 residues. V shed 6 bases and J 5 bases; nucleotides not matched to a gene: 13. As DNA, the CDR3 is TGTGCCAGCAGCCCGGCCCGGCTAGCGGGAGCCCACAATGAGCAGTTCTTC. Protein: CASSPARLAGAHNEQFF.

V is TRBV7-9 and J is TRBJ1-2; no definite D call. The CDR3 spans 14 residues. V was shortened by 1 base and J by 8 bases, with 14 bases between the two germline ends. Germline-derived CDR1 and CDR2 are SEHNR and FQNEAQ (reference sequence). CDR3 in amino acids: CASSLEGRVHGYTF. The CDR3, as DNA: TGTGCCAGCAGCTTAGAGGGAAGAGTGCACGGCTACACCTTC.

CDR3 in DNA: TGTGCCAGTCGCCCGGGGGACAGATATCAGCCCCAGCATTTT. This encodes CASRPGDRYQPQHF. V usage is TRBV27 and J usage is TRBJ1-5; 7 positions match TRBD1. The CDR3 length is 14 residues. The V gene's germline CDR1 is MNHEY and CDR2 SMNVEV (reference sequence). J was trimmed by 5 bases and V by 9 bases; bases with no gene match: 10.

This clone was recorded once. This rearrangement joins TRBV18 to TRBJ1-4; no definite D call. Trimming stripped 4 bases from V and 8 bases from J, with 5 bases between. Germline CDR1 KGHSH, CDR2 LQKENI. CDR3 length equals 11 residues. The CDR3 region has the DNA TGTGCCAGCTCACGCAGGGAAAAACTGTTTTTT. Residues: CASSRREKLFF. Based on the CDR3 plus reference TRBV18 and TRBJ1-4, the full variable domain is NAGVMQNPRHLVRRRGQEARLRCSPMKGHSHVYWYRQLPEEGLKFMVYLQKENIIDESGMPKERFSAEFPKEGPSILRIQQVVRGDSAAYFCASSRREKLFFGSGTQLSVL.

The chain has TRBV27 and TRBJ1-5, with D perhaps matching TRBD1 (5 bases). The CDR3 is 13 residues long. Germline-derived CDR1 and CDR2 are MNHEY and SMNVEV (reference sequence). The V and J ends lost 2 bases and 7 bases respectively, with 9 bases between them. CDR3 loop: CASSLNKGQPQHF. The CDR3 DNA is TGTGCCAGCAGTTTAAACAAGGGGCAGCCCCAGCATTTT.

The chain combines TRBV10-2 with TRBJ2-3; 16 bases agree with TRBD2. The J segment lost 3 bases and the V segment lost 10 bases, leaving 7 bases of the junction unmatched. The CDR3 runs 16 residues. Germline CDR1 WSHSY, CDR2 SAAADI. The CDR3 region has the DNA TGCGCCACCTGCCGGGGACTAGCGGGAGGGACAGATACGCAGTATTTT. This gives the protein CATCRGLAGGTDTQYF.

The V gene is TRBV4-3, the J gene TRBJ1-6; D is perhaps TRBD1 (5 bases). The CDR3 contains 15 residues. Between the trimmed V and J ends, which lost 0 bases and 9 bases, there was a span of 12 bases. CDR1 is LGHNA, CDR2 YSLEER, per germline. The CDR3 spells CASSQDRGVGSPLHF. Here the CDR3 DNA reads TGCGCCAGCAGCCAAGATCGAGGGGTAGGTTCACCCCTCCACTTT.

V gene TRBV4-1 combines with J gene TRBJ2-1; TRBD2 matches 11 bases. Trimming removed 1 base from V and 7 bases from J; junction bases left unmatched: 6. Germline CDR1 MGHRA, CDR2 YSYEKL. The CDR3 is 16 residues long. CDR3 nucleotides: TGCGCCAGCAGCCAAGGAGTAGCGGGGGGGCGAAATGAGCAGTTCTTC. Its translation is CASSQGVAGGRNEQFF.

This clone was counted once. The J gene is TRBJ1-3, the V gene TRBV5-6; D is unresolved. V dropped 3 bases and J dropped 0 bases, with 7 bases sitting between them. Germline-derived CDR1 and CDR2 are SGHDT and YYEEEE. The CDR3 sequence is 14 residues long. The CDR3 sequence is CASSYWGSGNTIYF. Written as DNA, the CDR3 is TGTGCCAGCAGCTACTGGGGCTCTGGAAACACCATATATTTT.

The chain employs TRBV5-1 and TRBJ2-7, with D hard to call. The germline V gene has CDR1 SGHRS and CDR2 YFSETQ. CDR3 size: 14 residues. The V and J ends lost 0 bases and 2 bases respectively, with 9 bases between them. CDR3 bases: TGCGCCAGCAGCTTGGAGGCATGGACCTACGAGCAGTACTTC. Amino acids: CASSLEAWTYEQYF.

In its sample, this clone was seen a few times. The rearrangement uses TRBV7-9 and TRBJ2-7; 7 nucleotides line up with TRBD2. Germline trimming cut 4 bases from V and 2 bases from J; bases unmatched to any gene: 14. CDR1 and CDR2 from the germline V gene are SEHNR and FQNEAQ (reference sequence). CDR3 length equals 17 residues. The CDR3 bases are TGTGCCAGCAGCTCACCAGGGCGGGGGATTTATACCTACGAGCAGTACTTC. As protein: CASSSPGRGIYTYEQYF.

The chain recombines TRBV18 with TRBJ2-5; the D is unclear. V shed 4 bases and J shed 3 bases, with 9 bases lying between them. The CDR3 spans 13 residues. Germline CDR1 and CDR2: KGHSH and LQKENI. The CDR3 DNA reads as TGTGCCAGCTCACGGGGTTCGGAAGAGACCCAGTACTTC. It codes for CASSRGSEETQYF.

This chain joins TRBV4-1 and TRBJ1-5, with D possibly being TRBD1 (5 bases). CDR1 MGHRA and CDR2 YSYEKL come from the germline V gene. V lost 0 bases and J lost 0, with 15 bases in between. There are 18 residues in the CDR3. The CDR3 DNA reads TGCGCCAGCAGCCAAGACGCTAAGGGGACCCATAGCAATCAGCCCCAGCATTTT. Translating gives CASSQDAKGTHSNQPQHF.

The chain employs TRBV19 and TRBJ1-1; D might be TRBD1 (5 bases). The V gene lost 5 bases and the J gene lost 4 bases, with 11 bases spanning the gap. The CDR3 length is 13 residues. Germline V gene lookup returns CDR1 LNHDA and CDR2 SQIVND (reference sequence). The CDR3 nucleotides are TGTGCCAGTAGTCGTTTAGGGACCACTGAAGCTTTCTTT. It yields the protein CASSRLGTTEAFF.

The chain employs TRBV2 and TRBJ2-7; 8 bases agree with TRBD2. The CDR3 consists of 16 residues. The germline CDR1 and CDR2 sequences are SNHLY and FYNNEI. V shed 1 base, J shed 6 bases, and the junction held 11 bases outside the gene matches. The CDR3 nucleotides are TGTGCCAGCAGTGAAGGGGTGCCGGGAGGGGGTTTCGAGCAGTACTTC. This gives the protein CASSEGVPGGGFEQYF.

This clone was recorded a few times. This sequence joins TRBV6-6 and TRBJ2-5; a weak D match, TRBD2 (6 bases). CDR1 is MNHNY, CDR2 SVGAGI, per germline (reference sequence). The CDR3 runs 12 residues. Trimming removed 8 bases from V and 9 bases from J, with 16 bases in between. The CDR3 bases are TGTGCCAGCTCTGGGGGACCGGGGGCCCAGTACTTC. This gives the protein CASSGGPGAQYF.

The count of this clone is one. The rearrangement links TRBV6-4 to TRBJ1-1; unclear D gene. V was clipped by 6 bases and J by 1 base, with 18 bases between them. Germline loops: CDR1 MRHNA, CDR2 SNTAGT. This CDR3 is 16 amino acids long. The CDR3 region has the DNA TGTGCCAGCAGGATTCGGCAGGCAGACGGGAACACTGAAGCTTTCTTT. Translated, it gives CASRIRQADGNTEAFF.

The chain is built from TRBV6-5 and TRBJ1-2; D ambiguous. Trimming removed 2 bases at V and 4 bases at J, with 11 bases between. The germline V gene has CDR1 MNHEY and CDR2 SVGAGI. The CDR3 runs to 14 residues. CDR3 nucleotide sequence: TGTGCCAGCAGTTACACGACGGTGGGCTATGGCTACACCTTC. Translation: CASSYTTVGYGYTF.

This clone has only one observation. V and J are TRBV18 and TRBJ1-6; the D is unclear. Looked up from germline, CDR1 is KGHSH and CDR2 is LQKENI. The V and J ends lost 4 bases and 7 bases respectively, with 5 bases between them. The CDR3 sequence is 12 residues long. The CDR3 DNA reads TGTGCCAGCTCACTTCAGAATTCACCCCTCCACTTT. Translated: CASSLQNSPLHF.

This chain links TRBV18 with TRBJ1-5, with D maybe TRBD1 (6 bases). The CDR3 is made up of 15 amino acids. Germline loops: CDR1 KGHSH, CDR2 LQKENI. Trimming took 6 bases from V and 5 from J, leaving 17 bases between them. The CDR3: CASSPGERAYQPQHF. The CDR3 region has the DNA TGTGCCAGCTCCCCAGGGGAGAGAGCCTATCAGCCCCAGCATTTT.

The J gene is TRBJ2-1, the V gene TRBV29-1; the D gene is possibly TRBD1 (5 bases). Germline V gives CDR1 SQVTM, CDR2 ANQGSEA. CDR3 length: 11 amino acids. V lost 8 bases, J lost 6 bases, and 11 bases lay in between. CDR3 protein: CSPRGANEQFF. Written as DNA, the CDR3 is TGCAGCCCCCGTGGGGCCAATGAGCAGTTCTTC.

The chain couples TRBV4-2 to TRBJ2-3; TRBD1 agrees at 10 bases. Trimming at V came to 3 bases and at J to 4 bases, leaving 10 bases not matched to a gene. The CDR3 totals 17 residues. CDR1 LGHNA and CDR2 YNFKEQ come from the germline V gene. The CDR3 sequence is CASSQKGRTGGSDTQYF. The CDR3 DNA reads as TGTGCCAGCAGCCAGAAGGGTCGGACAGGGGGTTCAGATACGCAGTATTTT.

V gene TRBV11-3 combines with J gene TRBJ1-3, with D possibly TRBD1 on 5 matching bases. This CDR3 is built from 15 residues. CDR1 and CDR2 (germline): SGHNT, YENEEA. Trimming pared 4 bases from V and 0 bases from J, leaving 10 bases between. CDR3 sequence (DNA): TGTGCCAGCAGCTCGGTGGGGGGCTCTGGAAACACCATATATTTT. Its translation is CASSSVGGSGNTIYF.

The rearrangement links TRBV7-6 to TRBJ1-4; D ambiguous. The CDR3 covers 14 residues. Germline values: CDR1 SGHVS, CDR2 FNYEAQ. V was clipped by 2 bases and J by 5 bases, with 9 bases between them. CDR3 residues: CASSLRAENEKLFF. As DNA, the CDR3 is TGTGCCAGCAGCTTAAGGGCAGAGAATGAAAAACTGTTTTTT.